What follows describes a single T cell receptor (beta chain). Germline CDR1 MNHEY, CDR2 SVGAGI. V was clipped by 4 bases and J by 2 bases, with 15 bases between them. The CDR3 covers 15 residues. In the study's own analysis: Amplifying reference gene primers gave estimates of nucleated cell counts. Measured with immunoSEQ multiplex PCR; TCRdb has only the in-frame clones, and not every one. V, J and clone size are taken as reported in that table, and D and trimming were inferred from the DNA itself. Of about 260,000 clones listed, 84% are singletons. These data originate in a study of blood T cell repertoires in COVID-19. As for the study in general: Samples of COVID-19 (acute and convalescent) were obtained from the United States, Italy and Spain. PBMCs, B-cell-depleted T cells, or T cells were the source of the cDNA or gDNA that made up the material.

The chain recombines TRBV6-5 with TRBJ2-7, with D possibly TRBD1 on 6 matching bases. This sequence originates from a man aged 55-75 years with acute or convalescent COVID-19. Material: peripheral blood. Here the CDR3 reads CASSFQGSAPYEQYF. In DNA form, the CDR3 reads TGTGCCAGCAGTTTCCAGGGGTCGGCTCCCTACGAGCAGTACTTC.